This T cell receptor beta chain was found in a study of OX40 agonist ivuxolimab in advanced cancers. Clones were read by immunoSEQ multiplex PCR, and TCRdb kept only the in-frame ones, dropping some. The sample gives 20,000 to 25,000 clones, over 65% of which show up once; 1.4% to 1.5% is in the top ten. Germline values: CDR1 KGHSH, CDR2 LQKENI. CDR3 length equals 15 residues. V lost 5 bases, J lost 5 bases, and 18 bases lay in between. A note on this clone: The antigen is undetermined.

General study findings and limits: The specificity for antigen of the expanded peripheral T cells was not determined.

The sequences come from CD4+ or CD8+ T cells sorted from blood, collected in a trial of the OX40 agonist ivuxolimab. The receptor was isolated from an adult with an advanced solid tumor such as melanoma, head and neck, liver or kidney cancer. This sequence joins TRBV18 and TRBJ1-2; unclear D gene. As DNA, the CDR3 is TGTGCCAGCTCAGAGAAAATGGCAGTTTTTTATGGCTACACCTTC. Amino acid sequence: CASSEKMAVFYGYTF.